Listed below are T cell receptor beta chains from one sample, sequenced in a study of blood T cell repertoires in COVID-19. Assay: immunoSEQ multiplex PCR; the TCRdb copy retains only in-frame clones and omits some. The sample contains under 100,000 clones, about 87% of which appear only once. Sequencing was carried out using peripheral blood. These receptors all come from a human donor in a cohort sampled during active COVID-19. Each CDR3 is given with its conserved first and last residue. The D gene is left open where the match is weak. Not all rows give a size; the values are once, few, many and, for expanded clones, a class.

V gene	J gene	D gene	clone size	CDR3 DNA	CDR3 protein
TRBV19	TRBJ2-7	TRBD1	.	TGTGCCAGTAGTATGGACAGGCCCTACGAGCAGTACTTC	CASSMDRPYEQYF
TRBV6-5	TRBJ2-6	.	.	TGTGCCAGCAGTTACATACACTCTGGGGCCAACGTCCTGACTTTC	CASSYIHSGANVLTF
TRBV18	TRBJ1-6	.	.	TGTGCCAGCTCAGTTACAGGGAGCAATTCACCCCTCCACTTT	CASSVTGSNSPLHF
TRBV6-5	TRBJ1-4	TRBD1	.	TGTGCCAGCAGTACCGCCGGGACAGGGAGGGAAAAACTGTTTTTT	CASSTAGTGREKLFF
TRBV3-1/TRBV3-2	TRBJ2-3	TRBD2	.	TGTGCCAGCAGCCAAGATGCGGGGGGCCGCACAGATACGCAGTATTTT	CASSQDAGGRTDTQYF
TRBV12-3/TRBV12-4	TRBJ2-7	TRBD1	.	TGTGCCAGCAGTTTTCAGGGGGTTTACGAGCAGTACTTC	CASSFQGVYEQYF
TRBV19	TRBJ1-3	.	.	TGTGCCAGTAGGAACACGCTCTCTGGAAACACCATATATTTT	CASRNTLSGNTIYF
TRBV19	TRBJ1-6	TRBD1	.	TGTGCCAGCGCGACAGGGGGTTTCTATAATTCACCCCTCCACTTT	CASATGGFYNSPLHF
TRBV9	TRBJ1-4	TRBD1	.	TGTGCCAGCTCCCCATGGGACAGGGGTGTCGAAAAACTGTTTTTT	CASSPWDRGVEKLFF
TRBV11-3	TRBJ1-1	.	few	TGTGCCAGCAGCAAGACAGGGAACACTGAAGCTTTCTTT	CASSKTGNTEAFF
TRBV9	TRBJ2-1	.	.	TGTGCCAGCAGCGTAGTCCCCGCCGCAGGGAAGGGAAATGAGCAGTTCTTC	CASSVVPAAGKGNEQFF
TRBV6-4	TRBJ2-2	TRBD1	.	TGTGCCAGCAGTGGGACAGGGGACACCGGGGAGCTGTTTTTT	CASSGTGDTGELFF
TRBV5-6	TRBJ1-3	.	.	TGTGCCAGCAGCCCCCTGGGCGCAGGTCCTTCTGGAAACACCATATATTTT	CASSPLGAGPSGNTIYF
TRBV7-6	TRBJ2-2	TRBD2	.	TGTGCCAGCAGCCAGGAGGCTAGCGGGGGGTTAGGAAGTACCGGGGAGCTGTTTTTT	CASSQEASGGLGSTGELFF
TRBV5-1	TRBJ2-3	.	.	TGCGCCAGCAGGGGGGCCACTAGCACAGATACGCAGTATTTT	CASRGATSTDTQYF
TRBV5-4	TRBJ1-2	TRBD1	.	TGTGCCAGCAGCACCGACCGGGACAGGGATGACGGCTACACCTTC	CASSTDRDRDDGYTF
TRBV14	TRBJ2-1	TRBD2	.	TGTGCCAGCAGCCATATGAGCGGGGTAGTTTGGAATGAGCAGTTCTTC	CASSHMSGVVWNEQFF
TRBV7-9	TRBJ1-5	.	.	TGTGCCAGCAGCTCGGGGCGGGGGAATAGCAATCAGCCCCAGCATTTT	CASSSGRGNSNQPQHF
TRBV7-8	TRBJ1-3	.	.	TGTGCCAGCAGCCGAGGGACTGGCGGAAACACCATATATTTT	CASSRGTGGNTIYF
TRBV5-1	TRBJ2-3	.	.	TGCGCCAGCGCCGCCGGGCTAGCTATCACAGATACGCAGTATTTT	CASAAGLAITDTQYF
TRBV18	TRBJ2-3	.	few	TGTGCCAGCTCACCACGGGAGAACACAGATACGCAGTATTTT	CASSPRENTDTQYF
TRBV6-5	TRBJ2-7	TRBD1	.	TGTGCCAGCACCAAAGGGGGCAGCTACGAGCAGTACTTC	CASTKGGSYEQYF
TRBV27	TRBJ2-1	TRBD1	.	TGTGCCAGCAGTTTCGGGACAGGGTCCTACAATGAGCAGTTCTTC	CASSFGTGSYNEQFF
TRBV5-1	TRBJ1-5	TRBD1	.	TGCGCCAGCAGCTTGGGACTGACAGGGAATAGCAATCAGCCCCAGCATTTT	CASSLGLTGNSNQPQHF
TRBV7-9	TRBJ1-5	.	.	TGTGCCAGCAGCCCCGACGGTGGGGGACAAAGTTTT	CASSPDGGGQSF
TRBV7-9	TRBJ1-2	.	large	TGTGCCAGCAGCCGCACGCGATACACCTTC	CASSRTRYTF
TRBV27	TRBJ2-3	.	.	TGTGCCAGCACCACCGGGGGGCGCGCAGATACGCAGTATTTT	CASTTGGRADTQYF
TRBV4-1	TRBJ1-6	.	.	TGCGCCAGCAGCCTCCGGCCAGAGGGATCACCCCTCCACTTT	CASSLRPEGSPLHF
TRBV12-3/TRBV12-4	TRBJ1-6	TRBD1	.	TGTGCCAGCAGACGGGACAGCGGTTCACCCCTCCACTTT	CASRRDSGSPLHF
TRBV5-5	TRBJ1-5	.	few	TGTGCCAGCAGCTTCGGAGGCTATAGCAATCAGCCCCAGCATTTT	CASSFGGYSNQPQHF
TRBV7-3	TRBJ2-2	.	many	TGTGCCAGCAGCTTAAGGCCGAACACCGGGGAGCTGTTTTTT	CASSLRPNTGELFF
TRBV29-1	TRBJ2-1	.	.	TGCAGCGTTGAAGGCTTGACAGGCGGTGAGCAGTTCTTC	CSVEGLTGGEQFF
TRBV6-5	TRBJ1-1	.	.	TGTGCCAGCAGTTACTCGTTGCGAACTGAAGCTTTCTTT	CASSYSLRTEAFF
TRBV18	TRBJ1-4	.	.	TGTGCCAGCTCACCTATGGAGAATGAAAAACTGTTTTTT	CASSPMENEKLFF
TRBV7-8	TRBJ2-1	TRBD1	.	TGTGCCAGCAGCTTAGCTCGTAACAGGGGCGGAAGTGAGCAGTTCTTC	CASSLARNRGGSEQFF
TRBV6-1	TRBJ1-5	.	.	TGTGCCAGCAGTGAAGAAGAGGGAGGCAATCAGCCCCAGCATTTT	CASSEEEGGNQPQHF
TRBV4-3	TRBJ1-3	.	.	TGCGCCAGCAGCCAAGGAGCCCGGTCTGGAAACACCATATATTTT	CASSQGARSGNTIYF
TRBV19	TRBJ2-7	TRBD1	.	TGTGCCAGTTCTAACCCCGGGACAGGGGCCTACGAGCAGTACTTC	CASSNPGTGAYEQYF
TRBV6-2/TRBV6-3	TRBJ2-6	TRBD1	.	TGTGCCAGCAGTTACTCAGGGGGCCTGGGGGCCAACGTCCTGACTTTC	CASSYSGGLGANVLTF
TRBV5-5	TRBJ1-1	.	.	TGTGCCAGCAGCTTGTCGGTAAATGGGAACACTGAAGCTTTCTTT	CASSLSVNGNTEAFF
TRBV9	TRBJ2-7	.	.	TGTGCCAGCAGCCCGCGGCTAACGGGGTTTAACGAGCAGTACTTC	CASSPRLTGFNEQYF
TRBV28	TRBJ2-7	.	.	TGTGCCAGCAGGCAGGGGTCCTACGAGCAGTACTTC	CASRQGSYEQYF
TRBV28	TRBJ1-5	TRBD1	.	TGTGCCAGCAGTTTATGGGGACAGGGCCCAAATCAGCCCCAGCATTTT	CASSLWGQGPNQPQHF
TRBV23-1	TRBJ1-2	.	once	TGCGCCATCGCGAGGTGGCGGAACTATGGCTACACCTTC	CAIARWRNYGYTF
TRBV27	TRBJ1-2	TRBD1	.	TGTGCCAGCAGCCGACAGGGGATTGACCATGGCTACACCTTC	CASSRQGIDHGYTF
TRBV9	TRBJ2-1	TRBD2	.	TGTGCCAGCAGCGTAGGCACTAGCGGGGGGCCTAGTCACAATGAGCAGTTCTTC	CASSVGTSGGPSHNEQFF
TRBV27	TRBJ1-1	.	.	TGTGCCAGCAGTCAACAGATAAGGAACACTGAAGCTTTCTTT	CASSQQIRNTEAFF
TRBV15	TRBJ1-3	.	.	TGTGCCACCAGCTTAGGGGGGGCTGGAAACACCATATATTTT	CATSLGGAGNTIYF
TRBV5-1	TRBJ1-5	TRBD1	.	TGCGCCAGAAGACAGGGGGGTCAGCCCCAGCATTTT	CARRQGGQPQHF